A selection of T cell receptor beta chains follows, all from one sample in a study of T cell repertoires in cytomegalovirus infection. A single record per CDR3 protein comes from TCRdb applying MiXCR to the reads. Among some 400,000 distinct CDR3 sequences, approximately 18% were seen once, and the ten largest hold 7.5% to 9%. Sequencing was done on a sample of PBMCs. All receptors derive from a human donor in good health (CMV status not recorded). Some clones in this sample may be carry-over from other donors' samples. CDR3s include the opening cysteine and the closing phenylalanine or tryptophan. Each record gives: J gene, V gene, CDR3 protein.

J: TRBJ2-5; V: TRBV7-2; CDR3: CASSLFREAGETQYF
J: TRBJ2-1; V: TRBV12-3/TRBV12-4; CDR3: CASSPPNRLRTERNEQFF
J: TRBJ1-2; V: TRBV6-5; CDR3: CASRLRQGAGHTF
J: TRBJ2-7; V: TRBV7-9; CDR3: CASSRRPLGQGSFYEQYF
J: TRBJ2-2; V: TRBV7-2; CDR3: CASSPRGANTGELFF
J: TRBJ2-1; V: TRBV20-1; CDR3: CSARGESSSYNEQFF
J: TRBJ2-1; V: TRBV5-4; CDR3: CATESGGYNEQFF
J: TRBJ1-1; V: TRBV5-1; CDR3: CASSSPGDSLMNTEAFF
J: TRBJ2-1; V: TRBV24-1; CDR3: CATSDSSGQAYNEQFF
J: TRBJ2-1; V: TRBV20-1; CDR3: CSASLTSSYNEQFF
J: TRBJ2-5; V: TRBV30; CDR3: CAWSVRAAQETQYF
J: TRBJ1-5; V: TRBV20-1; CDR3: CSVPGPGNQPQHF
J: TRBJ2-2; V: TRBV7-9; CDR3: CASSSPFRRSGELFF
J: TRBJ2-5; V: TRBV7-2; CDR3: CASSLWTEAQETQYF
J: TRBJ2-3; V: TRBV7-8; CDR3: CASSFSGMGGTQYF
J: TRBJ2-4; V: TRBV7-9; CDR3: CASSSTGGDPNIQYF
J: TRBJ1-1; V: TRBV18; CDR3: CASSPDRATEAFF
J: TRBJ1-2; V: TRBV20-1; CDR3: CSARDRGAGANYGYTF
J: TRBJ2-3; V: TRBV7-2; CDR3: CASSLDDGTQYF
J: TRBJ1-2; V: TRBV12-3/TRBV12-4; CDR3: CASSFGVPLGYTF
J: TRBJ2-3; V: TRBV10-2; CDR3: CASSDRRTSGSTDTQYF
J: TRBJ2-3; V: TRBV12-3/TRBV12-4; CDR3: CASTPAGSQDTQYF
J: TRBJ1-1; V: TRBV6-1; CDR3: CASSSVGPGTEAFF
J: TRBJ1-1; V: TRBV7-9; CDR3: CASSLGRVAFF
J: TRBJ2-2; V: TRBV29-1; CDR3: CSVEVPATGTGELFF
J: TRBJ1-2; V: TRBV10-3; CDR3: CAISESGTPNGYTF
J: TRBJ2-1; V: TRBV7-9; CDR3: CASNRGQGGSFYNEQFF
J: TRBJ1-1; V: TRBV28; CDR3: CASSISPAMNTEAFF
J: TRBJ2-3; V: TRBV5-6; CDR3: CASSSRAREDTQYF
J: TRBJ2-3; V: TRBV6-5; CDR3: CASSPRSGVSTDTQYF
J: TRBJ1-2; V: TRBV20-1; CDR3: CSARVGQGGDYGYTF
J: TRBJ2-5; V: TRBV20-1; CDR3: CSAPDRGQNQETQYF
J: TRBJ1-1; V: TRBV7-2; CDR3: CASSLVGTGGNPEAFF
J: TRBJ1-1; V: TRBV7-2; CDR3: CASSLMDTEAFF
J: TRBJ2-1; V: TRBV20-1; CDR3: CSAPPRQGDYNEQFF
J: TRBJ2-7; V: TRBV4-1; CDR3: CASSQDGFYEQYF
J: TRBJ1-6; V: TRBV15; CDR3: CATTPLGQLRRGALHF
J: TRBJ1-4; V: TRBV7-2; CDR3: CASSSGPGGEKLFF
J: TRBJ2-1; V: TRBV4-1; CDR3: CASSPSTHYNEQFF
J: TRBJ2-1; V: TRBV7-6; CDR3: CASSLGQGAGQFF
J: TRBJ1-1; V: TRBV10-3; CDR3: CATSRDGNTEAFF
J: TRBJ2-3; V: TRBV7-9; CDR3: CASSYGQPTDTQYF
J: TRBJ2-3; V: TRBV4-1; CDR3: CASSESTSRSGTQYF
J: TRBJ1-3; V: TRBV7-6; CDR3: CASSPGGALSGNTIYF
J: TRBJ2-5; V: TRBV6-5; CDR3: CASSYPRDSGTNAETQYF
J: TRBJ1-6; V: TRBV28; CDR3: CASSLLTLSPLHF
J: TRBJ1-2; V: TRBV7-8; CDR3: CASSLARQTYGYTF
J: TRBJ1-5; V: TRBV2; CDR3: CASTQRTDSNQPQHF
J: TRBJ1-2; V: TRBV7-2; CDR3: CASSLAGQVYGYTF
J: TRBJ2-5; V: TRBV24-1; CDR3: CATSDPGQGGQETQYF
J: TRBJ1-5; V: TRBV7-2; CDR3: CASSSPQPDQPQHF
J: TRBJ1-5; V: TRBV28; CDR3: CASEEAQRQPQHF
J: TRBJ1-1; V: TRBV7-9; CDR3: CASSRTGNTEAFF
J: TRBJ1-1; V: TRBV11-3; CDR3: CASSPRRGGEAFF
J: TRBJ1-5; V: TRBV4-1; CDR3: CVSSQAGAGNQPQHF
J: TRBJ2-1; V: TRBV6-1; CDR3: CASIYPGLSYNEQFF